This T cell receptor (beta chain) stems from a study of post-analysis software for immune sequencing data. General study results and limits: Those samples that were prepared in the same batch co-clustered strongly by F measure. Five or six TRBV segments appeared more often in patients than in controls, and TRBV5-6, TRBV5-1 and TRBV20-1 were among these.

The CDR3 consists of 13 residues. Germline V lookup: CDR1 DFQATT, CDR2 SNEGSKA (reference sequence). V was cut by 0 bases and J by 8 bases, with 13 bases left in between. TCR beta cDNA libraries had unique molecular identifiers. TCRdb recomputed calls from the PCR reads with MiXCR, one row per CDR3 protein. There are under 900,000 distinct CDR3 sequences in the sample; 53% occur only once, and around 4.5% lies in the top ten. Comments on this clonotype: Its antigen is as yet unknown.

Sequencing was performed on blood. The TCR originated in a girl under 18 with multiple sclerosis. The chain employs TRBV20-1 and TRBJ1-1; D may be TRBD1 (5 bases). Written as DNA, the CDR3 is TGCAGTGCTAGAGATTTACGCGGGGACGAAGCTTTCTTT. Protein sequence: CSARDLRGDEAFF.